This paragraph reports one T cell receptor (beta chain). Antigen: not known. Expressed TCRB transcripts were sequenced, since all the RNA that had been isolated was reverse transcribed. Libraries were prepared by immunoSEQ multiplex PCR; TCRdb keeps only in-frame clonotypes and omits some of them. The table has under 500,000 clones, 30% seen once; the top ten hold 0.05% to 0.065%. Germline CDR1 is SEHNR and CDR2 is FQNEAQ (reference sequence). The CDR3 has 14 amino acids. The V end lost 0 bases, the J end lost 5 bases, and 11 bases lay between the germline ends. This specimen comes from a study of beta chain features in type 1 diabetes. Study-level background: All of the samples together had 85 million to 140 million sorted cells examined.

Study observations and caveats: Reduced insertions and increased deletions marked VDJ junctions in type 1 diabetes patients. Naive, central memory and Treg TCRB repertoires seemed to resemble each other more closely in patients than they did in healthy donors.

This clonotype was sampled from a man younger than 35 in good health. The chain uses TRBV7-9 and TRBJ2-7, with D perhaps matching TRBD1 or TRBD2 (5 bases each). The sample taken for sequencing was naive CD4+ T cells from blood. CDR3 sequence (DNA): TGTGCCAGCAGCTTAGCGGCAGGGACGCACGAGCAGTACTTC. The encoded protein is CASSLAAGTHEQYF.